This TCR beta chain was identified during a study of PD-1 blockade in classical Hodgkin lymphoma. Study-level results: Complete responders entered with baseline diversity on par with newly diagnosed patients, the results showed.

Trimming took 0 bases from V and 7 from J, leaving 9 bases between them. The germline CDR1 and CDR2 sequences are SEHNR and FQNEAQ (reference sequence). There are 13 residues in the CDR3. Profiling relied on immunoSEQ multiplex PCR, and the TCRdb table lists in-frame clones only, not all of them. Of about 100,000 clones listed, roughly 89% are singletons. Remarks on this clone: Its antigen remains unidentified.

All trial patients relapsed after autologous stem cell transplantation. This specimen consisted of peripheral blood mononuclear cells (PBMCs), obtained before the second cycle of nivolumab. The TCR was taken from a human donor with classical Hodgkin lymphoma. V and J are TRBV7-9 and TRBJ1-1; D is undetermined. This chain's CDR3 is CASSLAGSHEAFF. The CDR3 DNA is TGTGCCAGCAGCTTAGCGGGTTCGCATGAAGCTTTCTTT.